This TCR beta chain was obtained from a study of shared clonotypes between healthy human individuals. Study-level points and caveats: Some clonotypes were shared by all four sorted-subset donors, while others were not shared. The non-shared ones had lower generation probabilities than the shared ones.

This CDR3 region has 18 residues. Germline V gene sequence: CDR1 MGHDK, CDR2 SYGVNS. With 4 bases clipped from V and 0 bases from J, the junction kept 10 bases outside the gene matches. Remarks on this clone: Its antigen is undetermined.

TCRdb keeps only in-frame clones here, not all; method: immunoSEQ multiplex PCR. The sample includes roughly 2.1 million clones, more than 85% of them seen just once. Naive CD8 cells lacked CD45RO, underwent positive selection for CCR7 and left out terminally differentiated effector memory CD45RA+ cells. Only Caucasian adults living in Nashville, Tennessee served as donors. This sequence originates from a man in his late teens or twenties in good health. Some clones in this sample may be carry-over from other donors' samples. The genes are TRBV25-1 and TRBJ2-3; 10 bases match TRBD2. Sequencing was done on a sample of naive CD8+ T cells from PBMCs. This chain's CDR3 is CASSGDWTSGPSTDTQYF. The CDR3 coding sequence is TGTGCCAGCAGTGGAGATTGGACTAGCGGACCAAGCACAGATACGCAGTATTTT.